This TCR beta chain emerged from a study of cytomegalovirus exposure and HLA in healthy donors. The CDR3 consists of 15 residues. Germline lookup yields CDR1 SGHRS and CDR2 YFSETQ. Between the trimmed V and J ends, which lost 0 bases and 0 bases, there was a span of 9 bases. PCR used 60 Vbeta primers and 13 Jbeta primers. TCRdb's table, derived via immunoSEQ multiplex PCR, lists solely in-frame clones and lacks some. The table shows around 150,000 clones, with 50% to 75% occurring only once. This TCR was recovered from a woman in her twenties or thirties in good health and CMV-seropositive. The chain carries TRBV5-1 and TRBJ2-5; D perhaps matches TRBD1 (6 bases). The specimen sequenced was PBMCs. The CDR3 protein is CASSLAGTNQETQYF. CDR3 DNA: TGCGCCAGCAGCTTGGCCGGGACAAACCAAGAGACCCAGTACTTC.